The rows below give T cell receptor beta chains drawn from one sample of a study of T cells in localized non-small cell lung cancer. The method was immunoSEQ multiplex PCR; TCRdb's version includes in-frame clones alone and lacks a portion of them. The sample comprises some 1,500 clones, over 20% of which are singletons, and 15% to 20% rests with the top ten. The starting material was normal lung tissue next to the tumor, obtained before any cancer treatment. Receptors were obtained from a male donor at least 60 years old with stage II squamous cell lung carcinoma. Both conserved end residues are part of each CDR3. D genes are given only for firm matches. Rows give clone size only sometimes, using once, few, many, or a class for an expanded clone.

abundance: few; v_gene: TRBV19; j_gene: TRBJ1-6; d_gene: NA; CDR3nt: TGTGCCAGTGGGAGGACAGCCTATAATTCACCCCTCCACTTT; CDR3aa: CASGRTAYNSPLHF
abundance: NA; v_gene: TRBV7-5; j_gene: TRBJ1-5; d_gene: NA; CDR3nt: TGTGCCAGCAGCATAGGGGGCGAGGGCAATCAGCCCCAGCATTTT; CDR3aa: CASSIGGEGNQPQHF
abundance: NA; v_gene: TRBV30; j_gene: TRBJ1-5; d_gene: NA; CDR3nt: TGTGCCTGGAGTCCCCCTGGGTATCAGCCCCAGCATTTT; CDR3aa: CAWSPPGYQPQHF
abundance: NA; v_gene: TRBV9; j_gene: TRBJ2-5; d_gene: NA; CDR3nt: TGTGCCAGCAGCACATCAGGCCAGACCCAGTACTTC; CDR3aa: CASSTSGQTQYF
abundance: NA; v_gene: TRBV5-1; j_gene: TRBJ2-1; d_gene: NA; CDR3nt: TGCGCCAGCAGCTCGCCGGGACAACCCTACAATGAGCAGTTCTTC; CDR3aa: CASSSPGQPYNEQFF
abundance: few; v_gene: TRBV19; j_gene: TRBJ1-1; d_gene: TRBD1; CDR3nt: TGTGCCAGTACCCCCAGAGGACAGGTTGAAGCTTTCTTT; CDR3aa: CASTPRGQVEAFF
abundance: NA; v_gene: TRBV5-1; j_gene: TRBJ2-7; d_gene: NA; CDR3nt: TGCGCCAGCAGCTTGATGGAGGGGACGTACGAGCAGTACTTC; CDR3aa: CASSLMEGTYEQYF
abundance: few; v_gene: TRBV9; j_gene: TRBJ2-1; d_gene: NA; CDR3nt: TGTGCCAGCATACAAACACGGCCCAATGAGCAGTTCTTC; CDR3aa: CASIQTRPNEQFF
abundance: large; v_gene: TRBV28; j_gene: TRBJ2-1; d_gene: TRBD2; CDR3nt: TGTGCCAGCAGTTTCGGCGGGGGGGTCTACAATGAGCAGTTCTTC; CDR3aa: CASSFGGGVYNEQFF
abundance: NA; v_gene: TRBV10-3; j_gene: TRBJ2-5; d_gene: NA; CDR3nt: TGTGCCATCAGTGTACGAGTGGAAGAGACCCAGTACTTC; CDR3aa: CAISVRVEETQYF
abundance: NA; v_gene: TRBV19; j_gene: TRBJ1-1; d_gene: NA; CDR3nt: TGTGCCAGTAGTATAGCGTGGGGATTCACTGAAGCTTTCTTT; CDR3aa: CASSIAWGFTEAFF